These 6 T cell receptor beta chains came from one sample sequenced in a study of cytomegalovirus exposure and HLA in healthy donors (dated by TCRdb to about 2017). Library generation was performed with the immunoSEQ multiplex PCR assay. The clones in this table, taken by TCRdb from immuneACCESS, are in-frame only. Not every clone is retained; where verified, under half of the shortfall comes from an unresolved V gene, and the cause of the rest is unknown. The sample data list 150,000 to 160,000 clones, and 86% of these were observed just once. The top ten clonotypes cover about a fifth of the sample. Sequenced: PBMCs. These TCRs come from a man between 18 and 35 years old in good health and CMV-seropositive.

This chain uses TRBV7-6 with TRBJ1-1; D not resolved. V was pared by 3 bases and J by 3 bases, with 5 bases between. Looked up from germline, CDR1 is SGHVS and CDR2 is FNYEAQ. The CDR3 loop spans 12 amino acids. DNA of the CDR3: TGTGCCAGCAGCTTCCGGGACACTGAAGCTTTCTTT. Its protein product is CASSFRDTEAFF.

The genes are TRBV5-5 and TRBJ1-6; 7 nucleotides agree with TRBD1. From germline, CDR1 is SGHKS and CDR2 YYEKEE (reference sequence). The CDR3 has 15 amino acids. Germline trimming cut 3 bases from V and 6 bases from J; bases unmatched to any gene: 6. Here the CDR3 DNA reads TGTGCCAGCAGCTACTCGGGACAGCGTAATTCACCCCTCCACTTT. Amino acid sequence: CASSYSGQRNSPLHF.

This chain's CDR3 is CASSLSSTGTYEQYF. The DNA of the CDR3 is TGTGCCAGCAGTTTATCCTCTACAGGAACCTACGAGCAGTACTTC. The J gene is TRBJ2-7, the V gene TRBV27; TRBD1 is a possible D gene (5 bases). This CDR3 has 15 amino acids. CDR1 is MNHEY and CDR2 is SMNVEV in the germline V gene (reference sequence). V gave up 0 bases and J gave up 2 bases, with 11 bases separating them.

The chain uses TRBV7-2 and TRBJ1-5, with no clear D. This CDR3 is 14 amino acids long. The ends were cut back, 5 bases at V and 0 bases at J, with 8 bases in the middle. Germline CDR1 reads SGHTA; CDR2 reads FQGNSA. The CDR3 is CASSREYSNQPQHF. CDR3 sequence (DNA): TGTGCCAGCAGCCGGGAATATAGCAATCAGCCCCAGCATTTT.

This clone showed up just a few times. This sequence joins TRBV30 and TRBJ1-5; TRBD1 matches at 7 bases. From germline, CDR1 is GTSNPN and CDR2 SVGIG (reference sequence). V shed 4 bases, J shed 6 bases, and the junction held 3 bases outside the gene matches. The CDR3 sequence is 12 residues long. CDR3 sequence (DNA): TGTGCCTGGAACAAGGGGGCTCAGCCCCAGCATTTT. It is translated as CAWNKGAQPQHF.

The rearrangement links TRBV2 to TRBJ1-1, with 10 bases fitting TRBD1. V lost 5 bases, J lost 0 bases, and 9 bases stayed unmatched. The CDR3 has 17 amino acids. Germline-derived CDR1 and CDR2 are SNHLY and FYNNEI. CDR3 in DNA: TGTGCCAGCAGTTCCGGACAGGGGGGGTCAGTGAACACTGAAGCTTTCTTT. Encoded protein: CASSSGQGGSVNTEAFF.